The rows below give T cell receptor beta chains drawn from one sample of a study of cytomegalovirus exposure and HLA in healthy donors. Using immunoSEQ multiplex PCR, the repertoire was profiled, and TCRdb retains in-frame clones only, with some absent. Of approximately 210,000 clones detected, about four fifths appear once; the ten largest clones hold 10%. The sequencing sample was made of PBMCs. The receptor set was obtained from a woman in her 50s in good health and CMV-seropositive. Both conserved end residues are part of each CDR3. A D gene is named only where the DNA matches it firmly. A row's size may be missing; if present it is once, few, many or a size class.

TRBV6-5,-,TRBJ2-2,-,CASSSGRGGGELFF,TGTGCCAGCAGTTCTGGTAGGGGGGGCGGGGAGCTGTTTTTT
TRBV6-5,-,TRBJ2-7,-,CASSYSPQYEQYF,TGTGCCAGCAGTTACTCGCCCCAATACGAGCAGTACTTC
TRBV7-3,-,TRBJ2-7,TRBD2,CASSHSGGSHEQYF,TGTGCCAGCAGCCATAGCGGGGGGTCCCACGAGCAGTACTTC
TRBV19,-,TRBJ1-4,-,CTSSATRGENEKLFF,TGTACCAGTAGTGCAACTCGGGGGGAAAATGAAAAACTGTTTTTT
TRBV6-6,-,TRBJ2-5,-,CASSPGTRGETQYF,TGTGCCAGCAGCCCCGGGACACGAGGGGAGACCCAGTACTTC
TRBV21-1,-,TRBJ2-7,-,CASSRDSHHEQYF,TGTGCCAGCAGCAGGGACAGTCATCACGAGCAGTACTTC
TRBV9,-,TRBJ1-1,TRBD1,CASSVLTGGTEAFF,TGTGCCAGCAGCGTATTGACAGGGGGCACTGAAGCTTTCTTT
TRBV6-5,-,TRBJ1-1,-,CASSYSTIGNTEAFF,TGTGCCAGCAGTTACTCAACTATCGGGAACACTGAAGCTTTCTTT
TRBV11-1,few,TRBJ2-3,TRBD2,CASSDAGTITSTDTQYF,TGTGCCAGCAGCGACGCCGGGACTATCACTAGCACAGATACGCAGTATTTT
TRBV27,-,TRBJ1-6,-,CASSSKGGPWASPLHF,TGTGCCAGCAGTTCTAAGGGGGGGCCTTGGGCTTCACCCCTCCACTTT